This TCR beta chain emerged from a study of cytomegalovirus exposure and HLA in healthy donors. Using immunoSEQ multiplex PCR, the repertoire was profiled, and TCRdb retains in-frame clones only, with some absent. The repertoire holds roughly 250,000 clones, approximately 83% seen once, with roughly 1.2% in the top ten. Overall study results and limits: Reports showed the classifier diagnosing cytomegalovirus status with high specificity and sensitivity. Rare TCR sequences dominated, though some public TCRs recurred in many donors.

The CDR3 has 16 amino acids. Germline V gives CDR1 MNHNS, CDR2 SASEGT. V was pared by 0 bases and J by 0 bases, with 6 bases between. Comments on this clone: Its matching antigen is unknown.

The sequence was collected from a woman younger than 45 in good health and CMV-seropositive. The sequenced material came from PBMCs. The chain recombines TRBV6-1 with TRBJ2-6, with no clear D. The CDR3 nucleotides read TGTGCCAGCAGTGAAGCTTCGGGCTCTGGGGCCAACGTCCTGACTTTC. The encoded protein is CASSEASGSGANVLTF.